This T cell receptor beta chain emerged from a study of blood T cell repertoires in COVID-19. Per the original data handling: Amplification of reference gene primers provided the estimated nucleated cell counts. The data were produced by immunoSEQ multiplex PCR, yet TCRdb's version contains in-frame clones alone and is incomplete. V and J calls and clone size are given by that table; D and trimming were obtained from the DNA. This table has about 100,000 clones, roughly 84% appearing once. Germline assignment: CDR1 MNHNS and CDR2 SASEGT. This CDR3 has 13 residues. V was pared by 2 bases and J by 5 bases, with 8 bases between.

The chain joins TRBV6-1 to TRBJ2-3; D not certain. This receptor was obtained from a woman in her sixties in a cohort sampled during active or convalescent COVID-19. The sample comprised peripheral blood. The CDR3 loop is CASSEFYEDTQYF. In nucleotides, the CDR3 is TGTGCCAGCAGTGAATTCTACGAAGATACGCAGTATTTT.